This T cell receptor (delta chain) was captured in a study of γδ T cells in repeated Plasmodium falciparum infection. Study-wide context: Sampling occurred at baseline, pre-infection for selected infections, and 21 days post-infection.

CDR3 size: 22 residues. V lost 6 bases, J lost 2 bases, and 28 bases stayed unmatched. Germline V CDR1 and CDR2: GEAIGNYY, EKD. TCRdb reanalyzed the multiplex PCR reads using CATT. Counted here are more than 45,000 delta-chain clones, 1.7% occurring once; the ten biggest clones make up approximately 15%. This clone showed up many times. A far larger clone is one nucleotide away, so this likely arose from a read error. Other DNA sequences in this specimen translate into the identical CDR3. Flow sorting of PBMC yielded separate Vgamma9/Vdelta2+ and Vdelta2-negative gammadelta T cell populations for bulk repertoire analysis.

Sample: gamma-delta T cells from blood. The clonotype was recovered from a pool of human donors (malaria-infected and uninfected, not separated). The V and J genes are TRDV2 and TRDJ1; 11 bases align to TRDD3. In DNA form, the CDR3 reads TGTGCCTGTTGGCACCCTACGTCTTCTAGGTCTACTGGGGGATATTTTACCGATAAACTCATCTTT. Its protein is CACWHPTSSRSTGGYFTDKLIF.